This TCR beta chain was captured in a study of cytomegalovirus exposure and HLA in healthy donors. Study outcomes and limitations: The study designated roughly 150 TCR beta chains cytomegalovirus-associated. Three CMV-associated chains proved CMV antigen-specific in vitro. Reported results showed that the classifier diagnosed cytomegalovirus status with high specificity and sensitivity. Later, an analysis found that TCR clusters from the first cohort tended to co-occur in the roughly 130 validation repertoires.

As concerns this clone: Its antigen is not identified.

The method was immunoSEQ multiplex PCR; TCRdb's version includes in-frame clones alone and lacks a portion of them. The sample has about 130,000 clones; about 88% are singletons. This TCR derives from a woman younger than 35 in good health and CMV-seronegative. Input material: PBMCs.

CDR3 DNA sequence: TGTGCCAGCAGTTCCACGCGGGACAGGGGAGAGCAGTTCTTC. It specifies CASSSTRDRGEQFF. The chain couples TRBV7-3 to TRBJ2-1; 10 nucleotides line up with TRBD1. V shed 6 bases and J 10 bases; nucleotides not matched to a gene: 9. CDR1 SGHTA and CDR2 FQGTGA come from the germline V gene. CDR3 size: 14 residues.